These T cell receptor beta chains were read from a single sample in a study of control samples from healthy donors and cancer patients. Profiling relied on immunoSEQ multiplex PCR, and the TCRdb table lists in-frame clones only, not all of them. This table holds 140,000 or so clones, around 90% found once. Sequencing input: blood. These receptors were collected from a man between 25 and 39 years old in good health. Both conserved end residues are part of each CDR3. The D gene is left open where the match is weak. Rows give clone size only sometimes, using once, few, many, or a class for an expanded clone.

DNA,CDR3,size,J,V,D
TGTGCCAGCAGCTTAGTAACAGGGTCCGAGCAGTACTTC,CASSLVTGSEQYF,NA,TRBJ2-7,TRBV5-6,NA
TGTGCCAGCAGCCGCCACCAGAGCTACGAGCAGTACTTC,CASSRHQSYEQYF,once,TRBJ2-7,TRBV14,NA
TGTGCCAGCTCACCGGGGCAGGATTACTATGGCTACACCTTC,CASSPGQDYYGYTF,NA,TRBJ1-2,TRBV18,NA
TGTGCCAGCAGCACTGCGAACTATGGCTACACCTTC,CASSTANYGYTF,NA,TRBJ1-2,TRBV28,NA
TGTGCCAGCAGTCGCCCTCTGACCGGGACAGGGATCGAGCAGTACTTC,CASSRPLTGTGIEQYF,NA,TRBJ2-7,TRBV6-2/TRBV6-3,TRBD1
TGCGCCAGCAGCCAAACTAGCGGGAGCTCCTACGAGCAGTACTTC,CASSQTSGSSYEQYF,once,TRBJ2-7,TRBV4-1,TRBD2
TGTGCCAGCGGGTCGGGAATTGGCGGCTACACCTTC,CASGSGIGGYTF,NA,TRBJ1-2,TRBV5-4,NA
TGTGCCAGTAGTATAGCCGATCGGGACAGGGCCTACGAGCAGTACTTC,CASSIADRDRAYEQYF,NA,TRBJ2-7,TRBV19,TRBD1
TGTGCCAGCGGGCGATACGGCGTGAGTGAGCAGTTCTTC,CASGRYGVSEQFF,NA,TRBJ2-1,TRBV14,NA
TGTGCCAGCAGCTTCTTAGGGGGAAGCTCCTACAATGAGCAGTTCTTC,CASSFLGGSSYNEQFF,NA,TRBJ2-1,TRBV7-3,NA